Listed below are T cell receptor beta chains from one sample, sequenced in a study of T cell responses to AZD1222 COVID-19 vaccine. Repertoires were generated with immunoSEQ multiplex PCR, while TCRdb's copy carries only in-frame clones and drops some. The sample consists of more than 100,000 clones, 85% to 90% of them appearing once. The sample was peripheral blood, taken on day 0 of AZD1222 vaccination. These receptors all come from an adult in good health. Each CDR3 is given with its conserved first and last residue. The D gene is left open where the match is weak. Clone size is stated in some rows and not others, as once, few, many or a class when expanded.

j_gene: TRBJ1-3; d_gene: TRBD1; abundance: .; v_gene: TRBV10-3; CDR3aa: CAISDPTGGNTIYF; CDR3nt: TGTGCCATCAGTGACCCGACAGGGGGAAACACCATATATTTT
j_gene: TRBJ2-7; d_gene: .; abundance: few; v_gene: TRBV7-9; CDR3aa: CASSPEFSLYEQYF; CDR3nt: TGTGCCAGCAGCCCCGAGTTCAGCCTCTACGAGCAGTACTTC
j_gene: TRBJ2-3; d_gene: TRBD2; abundance: .; v_gene: TRBV6-2/TRBV6-3; CDR3aa: CASSYPERRGSTDTQYF; CDR3nt: TGTGCCAGCAGTTACCCGGAAAGGCGGGGGTCCACAGATACGCAGTATTTT
j_gene: TRBJ2-7; d_gene: .; abundance: .; v_gene: TRBV7-6; CDR3aa: CASTVRPFGSSSYEQYF; CDR3nt: TGTGCCAGCACCGTCCGGCCGTTCGGGTCTAGCTCCTACGAGCAGTACTTC
j_gene: TRBJ2-1; d_gene: TRBD2; abundance: once; v_gene: TRBV7-3; CDR3aa: CASSPRGGSYNEQFF; CDR3nt: TGTGCCAGCAGCCCCCGGGGGGGGAGCTACAATGAGCAGTTCTTC
j_gene: TRBJ1-3; d_gene: .; abundance: .; v_gene: TRBV7-9; CDR3aa: CASSPGGLAGNTIYF; CDR3nt: TGTGCCAGCAGCCCCGGCGGTTTAGCTGGAAACACCATATATTTT
j_gene: TRBJ2-1; d_gene: .; abundance: .; v_gene: TRBV27; CDR3aa: CASSLLPLNDEQFF; CDR3nt: TGTGCCAGCAGTTTACTCCCCTTAAATGATGAGCAGTTCTTC
j_gene: TRBJ2-7; d_gene: .; abundance: .; v_gene: TRBV29-1; CDR3aa: CSVSYMGSYEQYF; CDR3nt: TGCAGCGTCTCATACATGGGGTCCTACGAGCAGTACTTC
j_gene: TRBJ2-7; d_gene: .; abundance: .; v_gene: TRBV4-1; CDR3aa: CASSQEVEGGISYEQYF; CDR3nt: TGCGCCAGCAGCCAAGAGGTAGAGGGCGGAATTTCCTACGAGCAGTACTTC
j_gene: TRBJ2-3; d_gene: .; abundance: .; v_gene: TRBV5-6; CDR3aa: CASSFRGTDTQYF; CDR3nt: TGTGCCAGCAGCTTCAGGGGCACAGATACGCAGTATTTT
j_gene: TRBJ1-1; d_gene: .; abundance: .; v_gene: TRBV27; CDR3aa: CASSWIRESEAFF; CDR3nt: TGTGCCAGCAGTTGGATCAGAGAAAGTGAAGCTTTCTTT
j_gene: TRBJ2-3; d_gene: TRBD2; abundance: once; v_gene: TRBV7-3; CDR3aa: CASSLTAAGGGATDTQYF; CDR3nt: TGTGCCAGCAGCTTAACGGCAGCTGGCGGGGGGGCAACAGATACGCAGTATTTT
j_gene: TRBJ1-1; d_gene: .; abundance: .; v_gene: TRBV7-2; CDR3aa: CASSFRGRWGGGTEAFF; CDR3nt: TGTGCCAGCAGCTTTAGGGGCAGGTGGGGAGGAGGCACTGAAGCTTTCTTT
j_gene: TRBJ2-1; d_gene: .; abundance: .; v_gene: TRBV21-1; CDR3aa: CASRERRAASGEGHNEQFF; CDR3nt: TGTGCCAGCAGGGAACGCCGGGCGGCTAGCGGGGAAGGGCACAATGAGCAGTTCTTC
j_gene: TRBJ1-1; d_gene: .; abundance: few; v_gene: TRBV15; CDR3aa: CATSKTGPARDAEAFF; CDR3nt: TGTGCCACCAGCAAGACCGGGCCGGCACGGGACGCTGAAGCTTTCTTT
j_gene: TRBJ1-2; d_gene: .; abundance: .; v_gene: TRBV12-3/TRBV12-4; CDR3aa: CASSLVFGQYTF; CDR3nt: TGTGCCAGCAGTTTAGTCTTTGGTCAGTACACCTTC
j_gene: TRBJ1-5; d_gene: TRBD1; abundance: .; v_gene: TRBV27; CDR3aa: CASSLTRTGVGQPQHF; CDR3nt: TGTGCCAGCAGTTTAACCCGGACAGGGGTCGGTCAGCCCCAGCATTTT
j_gene: TRBJ2-3; d_gene: TRBD2; abundance: .; v_gene: TRBV14; CDR3aa: CASSQRAGAPIGTDTQYF; CDR3nt: TGTGCCAGCAGCCAAAGGGCGGGAGCGCCTATAGGCACAGATACGCAGTATTTT
j_gene: TRBJ1-1; d_gene: .; abundance: .; v_gene: TRBV7-2; CDR3aa: CASSLAAKPNTEAFF; CDR3nt: TGTGCCAGCAGCTTAGCCGCCAAGCCGAACACTGAAGCTTTCTTT
j_gene: TRBJ2-7; d_gene: .; abundance: few; v_gene: TRBV12-2; CDR3aa: CASRSLNPASGGPRGVYSYEQYF; CDR3nt: TGTGCAAGTCGCTCCCTCAACCCGGCTAGCGGGGGGCCACGAGGGGTTTACTCCTACGAGCAGTACTTC
j_gene: TRBJ1-3; d_gene: .; abundance: .; v_gene: TRBV15; CDR3aa: CATSRDPRLISGNTIYF; CDR3nt: TGTGCCACCAGCAGAGATCCGAGACTGATCTCTGGAAACACCATATATTTT
j_gene: TRBJ2-1; d_gene: .; abundance: few; v_gene: TRBV29-1; CDR3aa: CSVAGGRDSNEQFF; CDR3nt: TGCAGCGTAGCGGGCGGCAGAGATAGCAATGAGCAGTTCTTC